This T cell receptor beta chain is from a study of blood T cells in healthy people across ages (dated by TCRdb to 2013 to 2016). For the wider study: In model experiments, template switching captured about one uniquely barcoded TCR beta cDNA molecule for every two T cells. The donors were split into four age groups: young (average about 16 years), middle-aged (more than 35), aged (about 56) and long-lived (roughly 86). The study measured age-related changes in TCR beta repertoire diversity using deep sequencing normalized with unique cDNA molecular identifiers. The study analyzed two additional independent replicas of 1 million unique cDNA reads from the same blood draw for two donors, one aged 18 to 29 and one aged 80 or older. Donors of different ages were randomly distributed across sequencing lanes to avoid experimental bias.

This clonotype was detected ten times or more. Its specific antigen is unknown. No quality values exist for individual bases; no much larger clone is one base distant. The donors were about 40 Caucasian individuals from Russia, aged roughly 6 to 95 years, who were systemically healthy. Each donor gave about 11 milliliters of peripheral blood, drawn into EDTA-treated Vacutainer tubes. PBMCs were isolated by Ficoll-Paque density-gradient centrifugation, with at least 6 million obtained per sample. Trizol reagent was used to extract total RNA from the PBMCs, yielding at least 5 micrograms per sample. Naive CD45RAhigh/CD27high T cell percentages were measured by flow cytometry on a PBMC aliquot from every donor. The CDR3, from cysteine to phenylalanine, totals 14 residues. The sequence is cut down to CDR3 DNA, 42 bases in frame from base 1. The germline V gene (reference sequence) yields DFQATT for CDR1 and SNEGSKA for CDR2. V is pruned by 6 bases and J by 5 bases, leaving 6 bases of the junction without a gene match.

The library relied on 5' RACE. Sequencing took place on an Illumina HiSeq 2500. A second PCR of about 6 to 12 cycles was run with a J-beta primer mix and a sample-barcoded 5' primer. A template-switch 5' adaptor carrying 12 random nucleotides introduced a unique molecular identifier onto each TCR beta cDNA molecule. Each sample yielded at least 3 million CDR3-containing paired-end reads. All of the RNA was converted into first-strand cDNA using the Mint cDNA synthesis kit, with a TRBC-specific oligonucleotide serving as the primer. After uracil-DNA glycosylase treatment, a first 18-cycle PCR used universal primers M1SS and BC2_uni_R on all cDNA. The original pipeline was this. For normalization, 1 million high-quality reads, each with a distinct molecular identifier, were randomly selected from each sample. Instead of being binned into consensus sequences, reads that shared molecular identifiers were thrown out. MiTCR, set to a Q25 quality threshold and the strictest error-elimination algorithm, was used for CDR3 identification, clonotype clustering and error correction. A nonparametric unseen species model using Euler transformation provided a lower-bound estimate of total TCR beta diversity. TCRdb reprocessed the public reads (quality trimming at Q25 with fastp, clone calling with MiXCR) and kept in-frame beta chains. Identical CDR3 proteins give one entry, which carries the most common genes and DNA. The V and J calls were not made by the authors but by TCRdb's processing. Recorded for this sample are hundreds of thousands of distinct CDR3 sequences; about 30% of them occurred a single time. The top ten hold 15% of the sample.

On the study overall, not on this receptor specifically: Observed TCR beta diversity correlated strongly with the percentage of naive T cells measured by flow cytometry. Observed TCR beta diversity per million T cells fell roughly linearly with age, and a significant reduction was already apparent by age roughly 40. Because the CMV infection status of the donors was unknown, age-related changes in expanded clonotypes may potentially have been confounded. Compared with the aged group, the long-lived group had more naive CD4+ T cells, fewer expanded clones and increased TCR diversity, suggesting age selection. Conclusive comparison of naive and antigen-experienced compartments was prevented by the profiling of bulk unsorted PBMCs. Estimates of total diversity from one million sequenced T cells were regarded as lower bounds and underestimates.

The rearrangement joined TRBV20-1 to TRBJ1-6; a stretch of 8 junction bases matches TRBD1. The sequenced sample consisted of blood. This sequence was found in a woman aged 80 or older in good health. Donor details come from another sample of the same person, matched by shared clones. The CDR3 here reads CSAHTDRDNSPLHF. The DNA sequence is as follows: TGCAGTGCCCATACGGACAGGGATAATTCACCCCTCCACTTT.